Listed here are 18 T cell receptor beta chains from one sample, sequenced in a study of blood T cells in healthy people across ages. The authors ran a second PCR of about 6 to 12 cycles using a sample-barcoded 5' primer and a J-beta primer mix. TCRdb called the 5' RACE reads again in MiXCR, with one record for every CDR3 protein. The table shows some 800,000 distinct CDR3 sequences, with 20% to 25% occurring only once. These sequences were also reported in another study, on T cells of mothers and their children.

Input material: blood. Source of these receptors: a boy younger than 18 in good health.

The genes are TRBV7-2 and TRBJ2-5, with 7 bases matching TRBD1. Germline values: CDR1 SGHTA, CDR2 FQGNSA. The CDR3 runs to 15 residues. The ends lost 4 bases at V and 5 bases at J; junction bases unmatched: 10. The CDR3 coding sequence is TGTGCCAGCAGCTGGAACAGGGGTAGTGCGGAGACCCAGTACTTC. Translating gives CASSWNRGSAETQYF.

The gene calls are TRBV4-2 and TRBJ2-1, with 10 bases fitting TRBD2. The CDR3 is 16 amino acids. With V trimmed by 0 bases and J by 5 bases, 4 bases remained unmatched. Germline-derived CDR1 and CDR2 are LGHNA and YNFKEQ. The CDR3 here is CASSQDGTSAHNEQFF. The CDR3 nucleotides are TGTGCCAGCAGCCAAGATGGGACTAGCGCTCACAATGAGCAGTTCTTC.

This chain uses TRBV20-1 with TRBJ2-7; D is possibly TRBD1 or TRBD2 (5 bases each). The better agreement between TRBJ2-1 and the DNA end casts doubt on the J call. Germline CDR1 and CDR2: DFQATT and SNEGSKA (reference sequence). The CDR3 covers 16 residues. The DNA of the CDR3 is TGCAGTGCTACCCGGGTTGGGACGCGACCCAACAATGAGCAGTTCTTC. This sequence encodes CSATRVGTRPNNEQFF.

This clonotype occurred a few times. The gene calls are TRBV6-1 and TRBJ1-2; a weak D match, TRBD1 (6 bases). The CDR3 has 13 amino acids. Trimming shortened V by 7 bases and J by 6 bases, and 15 bases separated the two germline ends. CDR1 is MNHNS, CDR2 SASEGT, per germline. CDR3: CASKAGDIHGYTF. In nucleotides, the CDR3 is TGTGCCAGCAAGGCAGGGGATATCCATGGCTACACCTTC.

This clonotype was counted a few times. The junction and the germline gene differ at one end; a read error may be behind it. The gene calls are TRBV20-1 and TRBJ2-3, with D unclear. Per the germline V gene, CDR1 is DFQATT and CDR2 is SNEGSKA (reference sequence). This CDR3 spans 15 amino acids. The CDR3 loop is CSASPTVTSTDTQYF. CDR3 in DNA: TGCAGTGCTAGCCCTACAGTGACCAGCACGGATACGCAGTATTTT.

This clonotype was detected only a few times. V is TRBV4-2 and J is TRBJ2-7; 8 bases fit TRBD1. The junction had 2 bases not matched to a gene; V was cut back by 1 base and J by 3 bases. The CDR3 covers 14 residues. Germline lookup yields CDR1 LGHNA and CDR2 YNFKEQ. The CDR3 loop is CASSQGDRNYEQYF. The CDR3 DNA reads TGTGCCAGCAGCCAAGGGGACAGGAACTACGAGCAGTACTTC.

In its sample, this clonotype was seen a few times. This chain connects TRBV9 to TRBJ2-7; D perhaps matches TRBD1 (6 bases). CDR1 and CDR2 from the germline V gene are SGDLS and YYNGEE. Trimming took 3 bases from V and 1 from J, leaving 11 bases between them. This CDR3 region has 14 residues. The CDR3 DNA is TGTGCCAGCAGCGACCGGGACAAGTCCTACGAGCAGTACTTC. It specifies CASSDRDKSYEQYF.

This clonotype was seen a handful of times. The V and J genes are TRBV4-3 and TRBJ2-1; D is perhaps TRBD1 (6 bases). Per germline, CDR1 LGHNA and CDR2 YSLEER. The CDR3 contains 17 residues. The V and J ends lost 0 bases and 2 bases respectively, with 14 bases between them. The CDR3 loop reads CASSQDRAGAAYNEQFF. The CDR3 DNA reads as TGCGCCAGCAGCCAAGATCGAGCAGGGGCCGCCTACAATGAGCAGTTCTTC.

This chain links TRBV28 with TRBJ2-7, with 8 bases fitting TRBD1. This CDR3 has 12 residues. With V trimmed by 8 bases and J by 11 bases, 11 bases remained unmatched. Germline lookup yields CDR1 MDHEN and CDR2 SYDVKM. CDR3 sequence: CASLTGDRYKYF. CDR3 coding DNA: TGTGCCAGCCTCACCGGGGACAGGTATAAGTACTTC.

V is TRBV6-5 and J is TRBJ2-1; 8 bases align to TRBD2. V lost 2 bases and J lost 6; bases outside the gene matches: 3. The CDR3 length is 14 residues. CDR1 is MNHEY and CDR2 is SVGAGI in the germline V gene. The CDR3 DNA reads TGTGCCAGCAGTTACACGGCGGGAGGCAATGAGCAGTTCTTC. It codes for CASSYTAGGNEQFF.

This clonotype occurred a few times. The gene calls are TRBV6-1 and TRBJ2-7; weak D call: TRBD1 (5 bases). CDR1 MNHNS and CDR2 SASEGT come from the germline V gene. V lost 3 bases and J 3 bases, leaving 9 bases between the germline ends. CDR3 length: 13 amino acids. CDR3 sequence: CASSEADSYEQYF. For the CDR3, the DNA is TGTGCCAGCAGTGAGGCCGACAGCTACGAGCAGTACTTC.

The gene calls are TRBV11-2 and TRBJ2-7; TRBD1 matches 8 bases. Germline V gene data show CDR1 as SGHAT and CDR2 as FQNNGV. The CDR3 spans 15 residues. J was trimmed by 3 bases and V by 0 bases; bases with no gene match: 4. CDR3 protein: CASSLDPGQGYEQYF. The CDR3 coding sequence is TGTGCCAGCAGCTTAGACCCAGGACAGGGCTACGAGCAGTACTTC.

This clonotype was recorded a few times. The V gene is TRBV20-1, the J gene TRBJ1-1, with D perhaps matching TRBD1 (6 bases). V was cut by 3 bases and J by 6 bases, with 20 bases left in between. CDR1 is DFQATT and CDR2 is SNEGSKA in the germline V gene (reference sequence). This CDR3 contains 15 residues. The CDR3 sequence is CSASNMAAGAAEAFF. In DNA form, the CDR3 reads TGCAGTGCTAGTAATATGGCGGCAGGGGCTGCTGAAGCTTTCTTT.

This clonotype showed up just a few times. The V and J genes are TRBV6-5 and TRBJ2-7, with TRBD1 matching over 7 bases. CDR1 MNHEY and CDR2 SVGAGI come from the germline V gene. This CDR3 has 15 amino acids. V shed 5 bases, J shed 1 base, and the junction held 8 bases outside the gene matches. The CDR3 loop is CASSGPNRGSYEQYF. The CDR3 coding sequence is TGTGCCAGCAGTGGCCCTAACAGGGGATCCTACGAGCAGTACTTC.

V and J are TRBV20-1 and TRBJ2-2; the match to TRBD2 covers 8 bases. The length of the CDR3 is 14 residues. Losses at the gene ends were 5 bases for V and 10 bases for J; bases not matched to a gene: 12. The V gene's germline CDR1 is DFQATT and CDR2 SNEGSKA (reference sequence). The CDR3 is CSAEGTSPFEELFF. The CDR3 nucleotides are TGCAGTGCTGAAGGGACTAGTCCATTTGAGGAGCTGTTTTTT.

This clonotype has just a few counts. This chain uses TRBV7-2 with TRBJ1-1, with D hard to call. CDR3 length: 13 residues. The V gene lost 3 bases and the J gene lost 4 bases, with 9 bases spanning the gap. The germline CDR1 and CDR2 sequences are SGHTA and FQGNSA. For the CDR3, the DNA is TGTGCCAGCAGCTTCCGCAGGAGCACTGAAGCTTTCTTT. The encoded protein is CASSFRRSTEAFF. The variable domain in full, with the rest retrieved from reference TRBV7-2 and TRBJ1-1, is GAGVSQSPSNKVTEKGKDVELRCDPISGHTALYWYRQSLGQGLEFLIYFQGNSAPDKSGLPSDRFSAERTGGSVSTLTIQRTQQEDSAVYLCASSFRRSTEAFFGQGTRLTVV.

In this sample, this clonotype turned up a few times. The chain combines TRBV4-3 with TRBJ2-7; tentative D call: TRBD1 (6 bases). Germline V gene sequence: CDR1 LGHNA, CDR2 YSLEER. CDR3 length: 14 residues. V shed 0 bases and J shed 6 bases, with 12 bases lying between them. CDR3 sequence (DNA): TGCGCCAGCAGCCAAGACAGGGGATTTAGCGAGCAGTACTTC. It encodes CASSQDRGFSEQYF.

This clonotype was counted only a few times. V is TRBV4-3 and J is TRBJ2-5; the D gene could be TRBD1 or TRBD2 (5 bases each). The J call may be wrong; the DNA end is better matched by TRBJ2-7. The CDR3 totals 14 residues. Germline CDR1 is LGHNA and CDR2 is YSLEER. Here the CDR3 reads CASSQDLDGAEQYF. The CDR3 bases are TGCGCCAGCAGCCAAGATCTGGACGGGGCCGAGCAGTACTTC.